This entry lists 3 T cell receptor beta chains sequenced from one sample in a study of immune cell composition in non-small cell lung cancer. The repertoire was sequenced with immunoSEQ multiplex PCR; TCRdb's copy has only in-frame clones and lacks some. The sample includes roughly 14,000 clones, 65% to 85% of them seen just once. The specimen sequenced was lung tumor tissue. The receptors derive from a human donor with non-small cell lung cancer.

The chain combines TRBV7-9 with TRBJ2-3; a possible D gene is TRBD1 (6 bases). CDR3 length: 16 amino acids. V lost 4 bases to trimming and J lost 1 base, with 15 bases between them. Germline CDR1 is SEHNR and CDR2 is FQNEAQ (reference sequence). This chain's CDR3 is CASSWGPGAGTDTQYF. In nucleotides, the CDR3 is TGTGCCAGCAGCTGGGGGCCTGGTGCAGGCACAGATACGCAGTATTTT.

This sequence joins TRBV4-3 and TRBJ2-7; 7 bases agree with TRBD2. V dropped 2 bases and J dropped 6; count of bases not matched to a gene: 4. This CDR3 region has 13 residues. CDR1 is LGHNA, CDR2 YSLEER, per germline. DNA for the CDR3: TGCGCCAGCAGCCAACGAGGCGGGAGCGAGCAGTACTTC. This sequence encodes CASSQRGGSEQYF.

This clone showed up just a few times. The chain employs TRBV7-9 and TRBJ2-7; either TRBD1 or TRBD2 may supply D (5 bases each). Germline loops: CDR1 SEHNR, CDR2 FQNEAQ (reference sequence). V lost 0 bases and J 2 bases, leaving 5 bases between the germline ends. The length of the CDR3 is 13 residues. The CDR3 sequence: CASSLAGPYEQYF. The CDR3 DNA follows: TGTGCCAGCAGCTTAGCGGGACCCTACGAGCAGTACTTC.